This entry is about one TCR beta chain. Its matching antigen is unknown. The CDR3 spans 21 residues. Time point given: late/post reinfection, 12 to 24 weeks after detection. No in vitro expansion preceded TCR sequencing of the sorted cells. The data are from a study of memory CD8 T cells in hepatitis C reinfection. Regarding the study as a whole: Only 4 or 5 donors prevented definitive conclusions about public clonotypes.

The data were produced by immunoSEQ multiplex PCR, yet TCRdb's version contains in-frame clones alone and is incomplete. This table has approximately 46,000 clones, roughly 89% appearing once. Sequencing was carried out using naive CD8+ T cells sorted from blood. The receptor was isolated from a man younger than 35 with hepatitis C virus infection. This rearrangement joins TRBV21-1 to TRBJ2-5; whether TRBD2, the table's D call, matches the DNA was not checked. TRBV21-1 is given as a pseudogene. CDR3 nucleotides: TGTGCCAGCAGCAAAAAGGGGGTCAGGGGAGGAACTAGCGGGAACCAAGAGACCCAGTACTTC. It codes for CASSKKGVRGGTSGNQETQYF.